These 3 T cell receptor beta chains originate from one sample sequenced in a study of naive and memory T cell subsets. Both TRBC1 and TRBC2 were covered by a beta constant-region primer of two equimolar oligonucleotides. Nested alpha and beta constant-region primers with the SP2 primer drove four PCR rounds on ligated cDNA. TCRdb processed the UMI-ligation and nested PCR reads anew with MiXCR; each CDR3 protein has one entry. The sample has 20,000 to 25,000 distinct CDR3 sequences, about 10% seen once. The material sequenced was central memory CD8+ T cells from blood. The source of these receptors is a human donor in good health.

This chain uses TRBV6-2 or TRBV6-3 with TRBJ2-1, with D possibly TRBD1 on 6 matching bases. Trimming left V 5 bases short and J 3 bases short, with 14 bases between. The CDR3 has 15 residues. CDR1 and CDR2 from the germline V gene are MNHEY and SVGEGT. CDR3 DNA: TGTGCCAGCAGTCAGAGGGACAACAACTACAATGAGCAGTTCTTC. Its translation: CASSQRDNNYNEQFF.

This clonotype was detected many times. The J gene is TRBJ2-7, the V gene TRBV28, with D hard to call. Germline loops: CDR1 MDHEN, CDR2 SYDVKM. V dropped 1 base and J dropped 4 bases, with 11 bases sitting between them. The CDR3 has 14 amino acids. Here the CDR3 reads CASSLSRSGYEQYF. The CDR3 DNA follows: TGTGCCAGCAGTTTATCCCGGTCTGGATACGAGCAGTACTTC.

In its sample, this clonotype was seen a few times. The rearrangement joins TRBV29-1 to TRBJ2-7; 10 positions match TRBD1. The trim removed 5 bases at V and 5 bases at J, leaving 3 bases unmatched. The CDR3 has 12 amino acids. The germline gives CDR1 SQVTM, CDR2 ANQGSEA. This CDR3 is CSVWTGGNEQYF. The CDR3 coding sequence is TGCAGCGTTTGGACAGGGGGGAACGAGCAGTACTTC.